One sample yielded the 21 T cell receptor beta chains listed below, sequenced in a study of blood T cell repertoires in COVID-19. Profiling relied on immunoSEQ multiplex PCR, and the TCRdb table lists in-frame clones only, not all of them. The table shows about 230,000 clones, with about 80% occurring only once. The sequencing input was peripheral blood. The source is a man between 50 and 59 years old with active or convalescent COVID-19.

The CDR3 loop reads CASSEGTGGGNEAFF. The CDR3 region has the DNA TGTGCCAGCAGTGAAGGGACAGGGGGGGGAAATGAAGCTTTCTTT. This rearrangement joins TRBV2 to TRBJ1-1; 10 nucleotides line up with TRBD1. The CDR3 loop spans 15 amino acids. Trimming cost V 1 base and J 7 bases; bases outside gene matches: 6. Germline CDR1 is SNHLY and CDR2 is FYNNEI.

V and J are TRBV11-3 and TRBJ2-7, with D tentatively TRBD2 (5 bases). This CDR3 has 13 residues. Germline assignment: CDR1 SGHNT and CDR2 YENEEA. V lost 6 bases, J lost 2 bases, and 11 bases lay in between. CDR3 amino acids: CASSPTGAYEQYF. For the CDR3, the DNA is TGTGCCAGCAGTCCGACCGGGGCCTACGAGCAGTACTTC.

This clone showed up just a few times. This rearrangement joins TRBV11-2 to TRBJ1-1; D is ambiguous. V lost 3 bases, J lost 4 bases, and 15 bases lay in between. The germline CDR1 and CDR2 sequences are SGHAT and FQNNGV. The CDR3 loop spans 15 amino acids. The DNA of the CDR3 is TGTGCCAGCAGCTTCGCCGCGGGCAGCTCCACTGAAGCTTTCTTT. It translates to CASSFAAGSSTEAFF.

The chain carries TRBV15 and TRBJ2-3; maybe TRBD2 (6 bases). V shed 3 bases and J shed 8 bases, with 15 bases lying between them. CDR1 and CDR2 (germline): LNHNV, YYDKDF (reference sequence). CDR3 length: 14 residues. The CDR3 region is CATSSRRELSTQYF. CDR3 nucleotide sequence: TGTGCCACCAGCAGTCGGAGGGAATTAAGTACGCAGTATTTT.

CDR3 sequence (DNA): TGTGCCATCCCCGGGGCGCGGGAGGGGAACTATGGCTACACCTTC. Protein sequence: CAIPGAREGNYGYTF. The rearrangement joins TRBV10-3 to TRBJ1-2, with D perhaps matching TRBD1 (5 bases). The V and J ends lost 8 bases and 2 bases respectively, with 18 bases between them. The CDR3 loop spans 15 amino acids. The germline V gene has CDR1 ENHRY and CDR2 SYGVKD.

The chain has TRBV15 and TRBJ2-3, with D hard to call. The V end was cut by 1 base, the J end by 3 bases, with 8 bases between. CDR3 length: 14 amino acids. CDR1 LNHNV and CDR2 YYDKDF come from the germline V gene (reference sequence). The CDR3 coding sequence is TGTGCCACCAGCAGAGTCTTGGAGACAGATACGCAGTATTTT. Its translation is CATSRVLETDTQYF.

This clone was recorded once. The genes are TRBV18 and TRBJ2-2; TRBD1 agrees at 9 bases. The CDR3 loop spans 15 amino acids. V dropped 4 bases and J dropped 4; count of bases not matched to a gene: 4. Germline-derived CDR1 and CDR2 are KGHSH and LQKENI. The CDR3 sequence is CASSQDRGSTGELFF. In DNA, the CDR3 is TGTGCCAGCTCACAGGACAGGGGAAGCACCGGGGAGCTGTTTTTT.

This clone was seen a handful of times. DNA for the CDR3: TGTGCCAGCAGCCGACAGGGTATTGAGCAGTTCTTC. As protein: CASSRQGIEQFF. V is TRBV6-5 and J is TRBJ2-1; 7 bases line up with TRBD1. The trim removed 6 bases at V and 9 bases at J, leaving 5 bases unmatched. The CDR3 has 12 residues. The germline V gene encodes CDR1 MNHEY and CDR2 SVGAGI.

The chain carries TRBV4-1 and TRBJ2-5, with a weak D call TRBD1 (6 bases). The germline V gene has CDR1 MGHRA and CDR2 YSYEKL. This CDR3 contains 16 residues. Trimming took off 3 bases at V and 4 bases at J, with 18 bases between the two ends. The CDR3 protein is CASSHHPGQQGETQYF. The CDR3, as DNA: TGCGCCAGCAGCCACCATCCGGGACAACAGGGAGAGACCCAGTACTTC.

The rearrangement joins TRBV5-4 to TRBJ2-7; TRBD1 might be the D (5 bases). The germline gives CDR1 SGHNT, CDR2 YYREEE (reference sequence). This CDR3 has 16 amino acids. V lost 0 bases and J lost 0, with 13 bases in between. The CDR3 protein is CASSLGGSRFSYEQYF. Written as DNA, the CDR3 is TGTGCCAGCAGCTTGGGGGGCTCAAGGTTCTCCTACGAGCAGTACTTC.

The rearrangement uses TRBV4-2 and TRBJ2-7, with D maybe TRBD1 (6 bases). Germline assignment: CDR1 LGHNA and CDR2 YNFKEQ. Trimming took off 1 base at V and 1 base at J, with 8 bases between the two ends. The CDR3 is 14 residues long. CDR3 sequence: CASSQADSSYEQYF. Here the CDR3 DNA reads TGTGCCAGCAGCCAAGCGGACAGTTCCTACGAGCAGTACTTC.

CDR3 protein: CAWVRTGGSGNTIYF. CDR3 in DNA: TGTGCCTGGGTCCGGACAGGGGGGTCTGGAAACACCATATATTTT. The chain combines TRBV30 with TRBJ1-3; 10 bases match TRBD1. Losses at the gene ends were 5 bases for V and 1 base for J; bases not matched to a gene: 5. The CDR3 is 15 amino acids. The V gene's germline CDR1 is GTSNPN and CDR2 SVGIG (reference sequence). Together with reference TRBV30 and TRBJ1-3, the CDR3 gives the full variable domain: SQTIHQWPATLVQPVGSPLSLECTVEGTSNPNLYWYRQAAGRGLQLLFYSVGIGQISSEVPQNLSASRPQDRQFILSSKKLLLSDSGFYLCAWVRTGGSGNTIYFGEGSWLTVV.

V usage is TRBV30 and J usage is TRBJ1-5; D remains ambiguous. V was cut by 0 bases and J by 5 bases, with 8 bases left in between. Germline CDR1 and CDR2: GTSNPN and SVGIG (reference sequence). The CDR3 runs to 13 residues. CDR3 residues: CAWSVWLDQPQHF. CDR3 DNA: TGTGCCTGGAGTGTATGGCTCGATCAGCCCCAGCATTTT.

This chain links TRBV13 with TRBJ1-1; possible D gene TRBD1, 5 bases. CDR3 length: 14 amino acids. Between the trimmed V and J ends, which lost 0 bases and 5 bases, there was a span of 10 bases. Germline lookup yields CDR1 PRHDT and CDR2 FYEKMQ (reference sequence). Here the CDR3 DNA reads TGTGCCAGCAGCTTAGGACGGGGGGTTACTGAAGCTTTCTTT. This codes for CASSLGRGVTEAFF.

This clone was detected only a few times. V usage is TRBV6-1 and J usage is TRBJ1-3; D remains ambiguous. CDR3 length: 14 amino acids. Trimming pared 3 bases from V and 0 bases from J, leaving 6 bases between. CDR1 MNHNS and CDR2 SASEGT come from the germline V gene. CDR3 sequence reads: CASSEGFSGNTIYF. The DNA of the CDR3 is TGTGCCAGCAGTGAGGGCTTCTCTGGAAACACCATATATTTT.

This rearrangement joins TRBV4-1 to TRBJ1-2; weak D call: TRBD1 (5 bases). V gave up 4 bases and J gave up 8 bases, with 20 bases separating them. The length of the CDR3 is 15 residues. Per germline, CDR1 MGHRA and CDR2 YSYEKL. CDR3 in amino acids: CASSRLTANPSGYTF. DNA for the CDR3: TGCGCCAGCAGCCGGTTGACAGCTAACCCAAGCGGCTACACCTTC.

CDR3 DNA: TGTGCCACCAGTCGACCGATCACAGGGCCCGGGGAGCTGTTTTTT. Its protein product is CATSRPITGPGELFF. V is TRBV15 and J is TRBJ2-2; a possible D gene is TRBD1 (6 bases). The CDR3 spans 15 residues. V shed 6 bases and J shed 6 bases, with 17 bases lying between them. The germline V gene encodes CDR1 LNHNV and CDR2 YYDKDF (reference sequence).

The chain has TRBV21-1 and TRBJ2-3; the D call in the table, TRBD1, was not verified against the DNA. TRBV21-1 is recorded as a pseudogene. The CDR3 extends over 15 amino acids. The CDR3 region is CASSKGTGGRDTQYF. CDR3 bases: TGTGCCAGCAGCAAAGGGACAGGGGGTAGAGATACGCAGTATTTT.

This sequence joins TRBV28 and TRBJ2-1; the D gene is possibly TRBD1 (6 bases). This CDR3 contains 12 residues. Germline-derived CDR1 and CDR2 are MDHEN and SYDVKM. Trimming stripped 3 bases from V and 9 bases from J, with 9 bases between. The CDR3 is CASSFQGSEQFF. The CDR3 DNA reads as TGTGCCAGCAGTTTTCAGGGGAGTGAGCAGTTCTTC.

The gene calls are TRBV6-5 and TRBJ1-1; D possibly corresponds to TRBD1 (5 bases). The germline V gene encodes CDR1 MNHEY and CDR2 SVGAGI. The V end lost 7 bases, the J end lost 3 bases, and 15 bases lay between the germline ends. The CDR3 loop spans 14 amino acids. The CDR3 sequence: CASTVVQGDTEAFF. The CDR3 DNA reads as TGTGCCAGCACGGTAGTCCAGGGCGACACTGAAGCTTTCTTT.

The chain has TRBV19 and TRBJ1-2, with 7 bases fitting TRBD1. Losses at the gene ends were 1 base for V and 0 bases for J; bases not matched to a gene: 5. The CDR3 spans 16 residues. Germline-derived CDR1 and CDR2 are LNHDA and SQIVND (reference sequence). This CDR3 is CASSIVLRGANYGYTF. CDR3 in DNA: TGTGCCAGTAGTATAGTCCTCAGGGGGGCTAACTATGGCTACACCTTC.